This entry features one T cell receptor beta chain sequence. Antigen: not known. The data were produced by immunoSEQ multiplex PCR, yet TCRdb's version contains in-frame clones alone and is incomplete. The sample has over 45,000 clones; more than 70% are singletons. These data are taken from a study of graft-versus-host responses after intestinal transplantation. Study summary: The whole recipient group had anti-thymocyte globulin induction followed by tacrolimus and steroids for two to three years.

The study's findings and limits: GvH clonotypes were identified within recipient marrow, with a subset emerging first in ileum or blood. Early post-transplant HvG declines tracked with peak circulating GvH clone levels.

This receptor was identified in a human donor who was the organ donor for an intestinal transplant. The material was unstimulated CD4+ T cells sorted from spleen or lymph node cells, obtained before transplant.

The CDR3 DNA reads as TGTGCCAGCATGATCGGCTACGAGCAGTACTTC. It codes for CASMIGYEQYF. This rearrangement joins TRBV28 to TRBJ2-7; D uncertain. The germline gives CDR1 MDHEN, CDR2 SYDVKM. This CDR3 is built from 11 residues. Trimming took off 7 bases at V and 3 bases at J, with 7 bases between the two ends.